The 22 T cell receptor beta chains reported below all come from one sample, sequenced in a study of CD8+CD57+ T cells in acquired aplastic anemia. Whoever was chosen for sequencing had shown CD8+CD57+ cell expansion by flow cytometry. It was genomic DNA that served as the template for profiling TCR beta VDJ and CDR3. TCRdb re-analysed the reads in MiXCR, keeping a single row per CDR3 protein. The profile covers about 40,000 distinct CDR3 sequences, with about 63% appearing a single time and just under 60% taken by the ten largest. The sequenced sample was sorted CD4+, CD8+, or CD8+CD57+ T cells (not recorded which) from PBMCs. The receptors derive from a human donor with aplastic anemia.

The V call is TRBV7-3, the J call TRBJ2-5, with D perhaps matching TRBD2 (5 bases). The CDR3 has 13 residues. The V gene lost 4 bases and the J gene lost 5 bases, with 11 bases spanning the gap. Germline loops: CDR1 SGHTA, CDR2 FQGTGA. The CDR3 DNA sequence: TGTGCCAGCAGCTCCCGAACGGGGGAGACCCAGTACTTC. Its translation: CASSSRTGETQYF.

The chain has TRBV15 and TRBJ1-3; unclear D gene. The CDR3 sequence is 15 residues long. Trimming took off 1 base at V and 1 base at J, with 8 bases between the two ends. In germline, CDR1 is LNHNV, CDR2 YYDKDF (reference sequence). The CDR3 DNA reads TGTGCCACCAGCAGAGTTGGTACATCTGGAAACACCATATATTTT. This codes for CATSRVGTSGNTIYF.

In regard to this clonotype: Mismatch with germline at one junction end may stem from a read error. This chain connects TRBV7-7 to TRBJ1-5; D uncertain. This CDR3 comprises 12 residues. In germline, CDR1 is SSHAT, CDR2 FNYEAQ (reference sequence). The CDR3 sequence is CASSLVPQPQHF. The CDR3 coding sequence is TGTGCTAGCAGCTTAGTTCCCCAGCCCCAGCATTTT.

This sequence joins TRBV28 and TRBJ2-5; no clear D gene. The better agreement between TRBJ2-7 and the DNA end casts doubt on the J call. Germline V gene sequence: CDR1 MDHEN, CDR2 SYDVKM. There are 15 residues in the CDR3. The DNA of the CDR3 is TGTGCCAGCAGCTCCGATAGAAGTTATGGCTACGAGCAGTACTTC. Translation gives CASSSDRSYGYEQYF.

This clonotype was found many times. The rearrangement uses TRBV6-6 and TRBJ2-7; the D gene is possibly TRBD1 (5 bases). Per the germline V gene, CDR1 is MNHNY and CDR2 is SVGAGI (reference sequence). The CDR3 extends over 15 amino acids. Trimming stripped 0 bases from V and 2 bases from J, with 11 bases between. The CDR3 DNA is TGTGCCAGCAGTTACTCCTCAGGGATGGCCTACGAGCAGTACTTC. Translated: CASSYSSGMAYEQYF.

The rearrangement links TRBV15 to TRBJ2-5; TRBD1 agrees at 7 bases. CDR1 is LNHNV and CDR2 is YYDKDF in the germline V gene (reference sequence). J gave up 2 bases and V 4 bases, and 4 bases lay outside the gene matches. The CDR3 is made up of 14 amino acids. The CDR3 DNA sequence: TGTGCCACCAGCACCCGACAGGGACAAGAGACCCAGTACTTC. Amino acids: CATSTRQGQETQYF.

The V gene is TRBV25-1, the J gene TRBJ1-1; D not resolved. Germline CDR1 and CDR2: MGHDK and SYGVNS. Trimming took 1 base from V and 11 from J, leaving 20 bases between them. This CDR3 is 15 amino acids long. CDR3: CASSEFRDNPTLAFF. CDR3 coding DNA: TGTGCCAGCAGTGAATTTCGAGACAACCCCACTCTGGCTTTCTTT.

This clonotype has a count of ten or more. J is TRBJ1-3 and V is TRBV7-8, with D uncertain. The CDR3 has 16 residues. Trimming stripped 2 bases from V and 0 bases from J, with 11 bases between. CDR1 is SGHVS and CDR2 is FQNEAQ in the germline V gene. This CDR3 reads CASSLRSLLSGNTIYF. Here the CDR3 DNA reads TGTGCCAGCAGCTTACGGAGCCTCCTCTCTGGAAACACCATATATTTT.

The chain uses TRBV19 and TRBJ1-1; D may be TRBD1 (5 bases). Trimming removed 7 bases at V and 0 bases at J, with 9 bases between. This CDR3 has 13 residues. Germline V gives CDR1 LNHDA, CDR2 SQIVND (reference sequence). Here the CDR3 reads CASTAGMNTEAFF. The CDR3 nucleotides are TGTGCCAGTACTGCAGGGATGAACACTGAAGCTTTCTTT.

V gene TRBV29-1 combines with J gene TRBJ1-4; 7 nucleotides line up with TRBD1. This CDR3 spans 13 amino acids. Germline lookup yields CDR1 SQVTM and CDR2 ANQGSEA. V lost 5 bases to trimming and J lost 7 bases; unmatched junction nucleotides: 7. The CDR3 region is CSVMGQGGEKLFF. The DNA for the CDR3 is TGCAGCGTTATGGGGCAGGGGGGTGAAAAACTGTTTTTT.

This clonotype was counted once. The gene calls are TRBV2 and TRBJ1-3; the D is unclear. This CDR3 is 14 amino acids long. The V and J ends lost 4 bases and 3 bases respectively, with 10 bases between them. Per the germline V gene, CDR1 is SNHLY and CDR2 is FYNNEI. The CDR3 coding sequence is TGTGCCAGCAGTGGAGAGGTTCTTGGAAACACCATATATTTT. Encoded protein: CASSGEVLGNTIYF.

There are many counts of this clonotype. The chain combines TRBV7-8 with TRBJ2-7, with 7 positions matching TRBD1. From germline, CDR1 is SGHVS and CDR2 FQNEAQ. The CDR3 runs 18 residues. V trimming: 3 bases; J trimming: 1 base; junction bases outside the gene matches: 15. The CDR3: CASSFHPDGTALSYEQYV. The CDR3 DNA reads TGTGCCAGCAGCTTTCATCCAGACGGGACAGCCCTTTCCTACGAGCAGTACGTC.

With regard to this clonotype: One base away lies a much larger clone, so this may be a sequencing read error. The chain is built from TRBV12-3 or TRBV12-4 and TRBJ1-2; D possibly corresponds to TRBD1 (6 bases). The CDR3 is 14 residues long. CDR3 in amino acids: CASSFLDSFYGYAF. The CDR3 DNA reads TGTGCCAGCAGTTTTCTGGACAGTTTCTATGGCTACGCCTTC.

The chain uses TRBV29-1 and TRBJ1-6; weak D call: TRBD1 (5 bases). CDR1 SQVTM and CDR2 ANQGSEA come from the germline V gene. Trimming took 1 base from V and 10 from J, leaving 26 bases between them. The CDR3 is made up of 18 amino acids. CDR3 sequence reads: CSVEVVPSGGQETSPLHF. As DNA, the CDR3 is TGCAGCGTTGAAGTTGTGCCTAGCGGGGGTCAGGAAACGTCACCCCTCCACTTT.

This chain links TRBV5-6 with TRBJ1-3; possibly TRBD1 for D (5 bases). This CDR3 contains 14 residues. V lost 0 bases to trimming and J lost 4 bases, with 8 bases between them. The germline V gene encodes CDR1 SGHDT and CDR2 YYEEEE. The CDR3 reads CASSLAGKGNTIYF. In DNA, the CDR3 is TGTGCCAGCAGCTTGGCAGGGAAGGGAAACACCATATATTTT.

J is TRBJ2-2 and V is TRBV5-1; D is unclear. Per the germline V gene, CDR1 is SGHRS and CDR2 is YFSETQ. V was pared by 0 bases and J by 0 bases, with 6 bases between. The CDR3 runs to 15 residues. In nucleotides, the CDR3 is TGCGCCAGCAGCTTGGAACCAGCGAACACCGGGGAGCTGTTTTTT. Translated: CASSLEPANTGELFF.

The CDR3 sequence: CAITREGAGYEQYF. CDR3 coding DNA: TGTGCCATCACGAGAGAGGGGGCCGGCTACGAGCAGTACTTC. The rearrangement uses TRBV10-3 and TRBJ2-7; TRBD1 agrees at 7 bases. CDR3 length: 14 residues. Germline V gene sequence: CDR1 ENHRY, CDR2 SYGVKD. The trim removed 7 bases at V and 3 bases at J, leaving 9 bases unmatched.

This sequence joins TRBV20-1 and TRBJ2-7; possibly TRBD2 for D (6 bases). The CDR3 extends over 13 amino acids. Trimming cost V 6 bases and J 2 bases, with 14 bases left between them. Looked up from germline, CDR1 is DFQATT and CDR2 is SNEGSKA (reference sequence). The CDR3 DNA reads as TGCAGTGCGATCGGGAGCGGTCCCTACGAGCAGTACTTC. Translation gives CSAIGSGPYEQYF.

This clonotype was found once. The chain recombines TRBV15 with TRBJ2-5; D may be TRBD1 (5 bases). CDR3 length equals 15 residues. Germline CDR1 is LNHNV and CDR2 is YYDKDF (reference sequence). The V end lost 0 bases, the J end lost 4 bases, and 12 bases lay between the germline ends. CDR3 bases: TGTGCCACCAGCAGAGAGCGTTCAGGGTCAGAGACCCAGTACTTC. Translated: CATSRERSGSETQYF.

This clonotype was observed many times. This chain links TRBV15 with TRBJ1-5, with 11 bases aligning to TRBD1. From germline, CDR1 is LNHNV and CDR2 YYDKDF (reference sequence). The CDR3 is 13 amino acids. J lost 9 bases, V lost 5 bases, and 3 bases had no gene match. CDR3 in amino acids: CATSGTGGVPQHF. In DNA form, the CDR3 reads TGTGCCACCAGCGGGACAGGGGGAGTGCCCCAGCATTTT.

The rearrangement uses TRBV2 and TRBJ2-5; 10 bases map to TRBD1. V lost 6 bases and J lost 7; bases outside the gene matches: 5. In germline, CDR1 is SNHLY, CDR2 FYNNEI. The CDR3 is 13 residues long. The CDR3 is CASRGTGVVTQYF. The CDR3, as DNA: TGTGCCAGCAGGGGGACAGGGGTTGTGACCCAGTACTTC.

In this sample, this clonotype turned up many times. This chain links TRBV2 with TRBJ2-7; 8 bases fit TRBD1. This CDR3 region has 13 residues. Germline CDR1 is SNHLY and CDR2 is FYNNEI. Trimming at V came to 7 bases and at J to 5 bases, leaving 7 bases not matched to a gene. CDR3 sequence: CASIMTGDHEQYF. For the CDR3, the DNA is TGTGCCAGCATTATGACAGGGGACCACGAGCAGTACTTC.